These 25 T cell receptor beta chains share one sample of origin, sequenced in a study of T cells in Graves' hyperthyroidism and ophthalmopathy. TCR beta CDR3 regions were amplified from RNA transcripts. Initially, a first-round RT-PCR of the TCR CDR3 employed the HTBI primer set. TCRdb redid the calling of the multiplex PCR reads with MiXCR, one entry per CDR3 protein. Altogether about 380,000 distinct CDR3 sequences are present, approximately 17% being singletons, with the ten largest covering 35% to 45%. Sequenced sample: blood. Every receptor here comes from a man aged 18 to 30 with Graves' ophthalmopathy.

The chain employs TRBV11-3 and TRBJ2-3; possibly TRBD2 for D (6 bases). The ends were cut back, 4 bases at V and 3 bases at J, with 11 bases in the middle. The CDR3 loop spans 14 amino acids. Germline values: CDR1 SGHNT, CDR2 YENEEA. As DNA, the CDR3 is TGTGCCAGCAGCTCCCATCGGGGGACAGATACGCAGTATTTT. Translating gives CASSSHRGTDTQYF.

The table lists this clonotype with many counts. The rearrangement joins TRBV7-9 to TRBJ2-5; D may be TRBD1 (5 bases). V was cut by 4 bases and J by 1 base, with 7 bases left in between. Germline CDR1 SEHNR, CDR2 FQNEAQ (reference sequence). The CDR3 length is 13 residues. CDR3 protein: CASSYRIQETQYF. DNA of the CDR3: TGTGCCAGCAGCTACAGGATCCAAGAGACCCAGTACTTC.

The CDR3 spells CASRGSQDTQYF. The DNA for the CDR3 is TGTGCCAGTAGGGGATCCCAAGATACGCAGTATTTT. The rearrangement uses TRBV19 and TRBJ2-3, with no clear D. From germline, CDR1 is LNHDA and CDR2 SQIVND (reference sequence). This CDR3 is built from 12 residues. The V end was cut by 6 bases, the J end by 5 bases, with 9 bases between.

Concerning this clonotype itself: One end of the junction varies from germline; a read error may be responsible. This chain's CDR3 is CASSLLDGGNTEAFF. The CDR3 DNA reads as TGTGCCAGCAGCTTATTGGATGGGGGGAACACTGAAGCTTTCTTT. V is TRBV28 and J is TRBJ1-1; D might be TRBD1 (5 bases). Germline CDR1 reads MDHEN; CDR2 reads SYDVKM. CDR3 length equals 15 residues.

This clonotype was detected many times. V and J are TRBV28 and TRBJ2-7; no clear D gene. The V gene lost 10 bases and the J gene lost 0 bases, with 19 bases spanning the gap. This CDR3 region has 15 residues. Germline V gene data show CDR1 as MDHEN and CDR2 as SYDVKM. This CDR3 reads CAIRADSTGSYEQYF. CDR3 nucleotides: TGTGCCATCCGTGCCGATTCGACGGGCTCCTACGAGCAGTACTTC.

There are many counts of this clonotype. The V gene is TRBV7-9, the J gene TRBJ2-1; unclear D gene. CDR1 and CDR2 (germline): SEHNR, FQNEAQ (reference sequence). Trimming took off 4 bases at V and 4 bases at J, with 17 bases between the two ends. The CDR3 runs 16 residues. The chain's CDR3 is CASSWRGLGRYNEQFF. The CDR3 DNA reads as TGTGCCAGCAGCTGGAGAGGTCTAGGACGATACAATGAGCAGTTCTTC.

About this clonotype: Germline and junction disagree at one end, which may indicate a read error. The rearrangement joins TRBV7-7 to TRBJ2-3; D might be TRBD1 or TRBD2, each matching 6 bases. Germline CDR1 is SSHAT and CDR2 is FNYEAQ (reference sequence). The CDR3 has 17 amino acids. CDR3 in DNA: TGTGCTAGCAGCTGCCCGGGGGCAGGGGCTAGCACAGATACGCAGTATTTT. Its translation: CASSCPGAGASTDTQYF. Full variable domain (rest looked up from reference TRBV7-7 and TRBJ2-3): GAGVSQSPRYKVTKRGQDVTLRCDPISSHATLYWYQQALGQGPEFLTYFNYEAQPDKSGLPSDRFSAERPEGSISTLTIQRTEQRDSAMYRCASSCPGAGASTDTQYFGPGTRLTVL.

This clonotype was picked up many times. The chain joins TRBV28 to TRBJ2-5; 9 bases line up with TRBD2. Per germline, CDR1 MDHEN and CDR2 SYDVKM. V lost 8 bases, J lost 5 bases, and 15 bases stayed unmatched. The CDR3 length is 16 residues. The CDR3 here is CASLNGTSRGWETQYF. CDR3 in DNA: TGTGCCAGCCTGAACGGGACTAGCCGGGGATGGGAGACCCAGTACTTC.

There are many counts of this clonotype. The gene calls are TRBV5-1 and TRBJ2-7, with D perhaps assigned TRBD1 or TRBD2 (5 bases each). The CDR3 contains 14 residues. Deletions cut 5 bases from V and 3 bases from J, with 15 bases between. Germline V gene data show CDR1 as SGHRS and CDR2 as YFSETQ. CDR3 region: CASSWETDYYEQYF. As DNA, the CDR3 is TGCGCCAGCAGTTGGGAGACAGATTACTACGAGCAGTACTTC. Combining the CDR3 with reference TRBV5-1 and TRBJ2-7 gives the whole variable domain KAGVTQTPRYLIKTRGQQVTLSCSPISGHRSVSWYQQTPGQGLQFLFEYFSETQRNKGNFPGRFSGRQFSNSRSEMNVSTLELGDSALYLCASSWETDYYEQYFGPGTRLTVT.

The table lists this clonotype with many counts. For the CDR3, the DNA is TGTGCCAGCAGCCGCACTAGCGGGGGGTTCTCCTACAATGAGCAGTTCTTC. Translation: CASSRTSGGFSYNEQFF. The chain employs TRBV6-1 and TRBJ2-1; 12 positions match TRBD2. Germline loops: CDR1 MNHNS, CDR2 SASEGT. The ends lost 6 bases at V and 0 bases at J; junction bases unmatched: 6. The CDR3 length is 17 residues.

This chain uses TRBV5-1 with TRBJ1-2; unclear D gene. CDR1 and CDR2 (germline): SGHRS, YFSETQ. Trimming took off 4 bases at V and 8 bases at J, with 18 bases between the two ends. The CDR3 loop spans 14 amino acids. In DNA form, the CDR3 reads TGCGCCAGCAGCCCCCGGGGAGTCCTGGCGGGCTACACCTTC. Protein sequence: CASSPRGVLAGYTF.

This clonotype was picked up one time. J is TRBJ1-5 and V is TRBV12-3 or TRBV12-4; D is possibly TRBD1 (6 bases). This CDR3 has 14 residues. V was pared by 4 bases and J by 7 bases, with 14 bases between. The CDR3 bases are TGTGCCAGCAGTTGGTCAGGGGCGGGGCAGCCCCAGCATTTT. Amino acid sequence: CASSWSGAGQPQHF.

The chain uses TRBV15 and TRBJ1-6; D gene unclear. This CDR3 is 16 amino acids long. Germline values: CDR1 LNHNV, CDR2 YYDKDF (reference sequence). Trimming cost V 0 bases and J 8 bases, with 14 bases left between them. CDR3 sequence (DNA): TGTGCCACCAGCAGAGATAGGACCGAACCGGATTCACCCCTCCACTTT. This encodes CATSRDRTEPDSPLHF.

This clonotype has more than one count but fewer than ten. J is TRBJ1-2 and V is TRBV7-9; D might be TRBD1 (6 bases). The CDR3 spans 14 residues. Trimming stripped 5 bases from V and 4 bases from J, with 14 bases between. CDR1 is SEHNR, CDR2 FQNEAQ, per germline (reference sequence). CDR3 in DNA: TGTGCCAGCAGCGCCCGACAGGATAGCTATGGCTACACCTTC. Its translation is CASSARQDSYGYTF.

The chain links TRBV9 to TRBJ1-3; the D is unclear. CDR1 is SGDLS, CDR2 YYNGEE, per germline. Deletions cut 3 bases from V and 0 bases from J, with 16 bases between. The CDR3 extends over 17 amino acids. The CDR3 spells CASSEGGSGISGNTIYF. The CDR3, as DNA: TGTGCCAGCAGCGAGGGTGGAAGCGGTATCTCTGGAAACACCATATATTTT.

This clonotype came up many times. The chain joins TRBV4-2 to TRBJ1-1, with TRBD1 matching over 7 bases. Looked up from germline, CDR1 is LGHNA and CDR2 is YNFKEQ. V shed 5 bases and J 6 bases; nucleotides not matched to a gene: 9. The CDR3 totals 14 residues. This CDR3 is CASSGRDSVAEAFF. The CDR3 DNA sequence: TGTGCCAGCAGCGGCCGGGACAGTGTCGCTGAAGCTTTCTTT.

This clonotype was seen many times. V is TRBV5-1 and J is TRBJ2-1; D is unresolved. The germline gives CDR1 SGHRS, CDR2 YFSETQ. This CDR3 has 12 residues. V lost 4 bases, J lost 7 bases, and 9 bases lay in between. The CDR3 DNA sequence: TGCGCCAGCAGCGACACGTCGAATGAGCAGTTCTTC. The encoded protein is CASSDTSNEQFF.

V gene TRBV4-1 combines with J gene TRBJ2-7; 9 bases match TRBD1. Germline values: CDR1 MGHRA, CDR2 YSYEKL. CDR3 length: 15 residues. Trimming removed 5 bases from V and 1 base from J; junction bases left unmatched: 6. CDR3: CASSDPGTGSYEQYF. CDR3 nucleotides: TGCGCCAGCAGCGATCCCGGGACAGGGTCCTACGAGCAGTACTTC.

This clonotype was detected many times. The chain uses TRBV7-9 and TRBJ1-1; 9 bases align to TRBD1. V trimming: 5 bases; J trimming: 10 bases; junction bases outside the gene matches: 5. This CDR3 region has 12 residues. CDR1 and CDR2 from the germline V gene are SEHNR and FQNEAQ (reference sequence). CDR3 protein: CASSQQGAGAFF. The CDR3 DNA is TGTGCCAGCAGCCAACAGGGGGCTGGAGCTTTCTTT.

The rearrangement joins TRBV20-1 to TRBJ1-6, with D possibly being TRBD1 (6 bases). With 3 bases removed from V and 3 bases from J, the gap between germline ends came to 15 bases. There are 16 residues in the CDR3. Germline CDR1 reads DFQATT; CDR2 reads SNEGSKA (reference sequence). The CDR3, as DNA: TGCAGTGCTAGGAATAGACAGGCGATCTATAATTCACCCCTCCACTTT. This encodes CSARNRQAIYNSPLHF.

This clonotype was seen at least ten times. In DNA form, the CDR3 reads TGTGCCAGCAGTCGGGTCACAGATACGCAGTATTTT. This gives the protein CASSRVTDTQYF. V and J are TRBV5-6 and TRBJ2-3; D not resolved. The CDR3 covers 12 residues. CDR1 SGHDT and CDR2 YYEEEE come from the germline V gene. The germline V and J ends were trimmed by 5 bases and 2 bases, with 6 bases remaining between them.

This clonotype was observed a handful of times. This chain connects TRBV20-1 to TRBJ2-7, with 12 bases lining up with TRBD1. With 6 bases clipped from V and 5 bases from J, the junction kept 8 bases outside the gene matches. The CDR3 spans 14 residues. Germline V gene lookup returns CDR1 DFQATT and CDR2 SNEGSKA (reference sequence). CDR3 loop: CSAATGQGAHEQYF. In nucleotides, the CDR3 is TGCAGTGCCGCAACGGGACAGGGGGCCCACGAGCAGTACTTC.

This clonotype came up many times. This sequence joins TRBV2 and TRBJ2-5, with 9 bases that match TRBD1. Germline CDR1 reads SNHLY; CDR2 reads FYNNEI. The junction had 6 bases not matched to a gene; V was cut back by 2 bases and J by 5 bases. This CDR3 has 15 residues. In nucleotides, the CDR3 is TGTGCCAGCAGTGAATTCGACAGGGGGGACGAGACCCAGTACTTC. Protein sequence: CASSEFDRGDETQYF.

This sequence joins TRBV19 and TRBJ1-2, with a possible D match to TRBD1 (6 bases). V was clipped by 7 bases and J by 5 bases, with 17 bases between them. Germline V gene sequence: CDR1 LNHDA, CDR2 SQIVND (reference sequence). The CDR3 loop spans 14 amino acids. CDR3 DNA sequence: TGTGCCAGTACCTACCTGGACAGAACTTATGGCTACACCTTC. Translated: CASTYLDRTYGYTF. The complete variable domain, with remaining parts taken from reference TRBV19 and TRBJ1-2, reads DGGITQSPKYLFRKEGQNVTLSCEQNLNHDAMYWYRQDPGQGLRLIYYSQIVNDFQKGDIAEGYSVSREKKESFPLTVTSAQKNPTAFYLCASTYLDRTYGYTFGSGTRLTVV.

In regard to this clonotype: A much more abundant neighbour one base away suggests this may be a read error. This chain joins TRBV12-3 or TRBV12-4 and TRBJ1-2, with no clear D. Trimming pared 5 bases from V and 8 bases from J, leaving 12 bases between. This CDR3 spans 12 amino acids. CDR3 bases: TGTGCCAGCAGTCCCAAGGGAGGCGGCTACACCTTC. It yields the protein CASSPKGGGYTF.